This T cell receptor beta chain derives from a study of cytomegalovirus exposure and HLA in healthy donors. About the research overall: Unique TCR beta sequences numbering approximately 120 million came from approximately 180 million T cells in an earlier analysis.

The junction had 16 bases not matched to a gene; V was cut back by 7 bases and J by 6 bases. CDR1 and CDR2 (germline): MDHEN, SYDVKM. The CDR3 spans 16 residues. As concerns this clone: Its antigen is undetermined.

Primers: 60 Vbeta forward and 13 Jbeta reverse. Libraries were prepared by immunoSEQ multiplex PCR; TCRdb keeps only in-frame clonotypes and omits some of them. The sample shows more than 150,000 clones, about 75% of them seen only once. Overall study results and limits: What TCR beta sequences reportedly achieved was accurate prediction of HLA-A and HLA-B alleles in most subjects. Analysis was performed later, and it showed HLA-associated TCR beta chains to be more clonally expanded than equally common others. There were around 160 TCR beta chains listed as cytomegalovirus-associated.

The sequence was obtained from a man aged 45-65 years in good health and CMV-seropositive. The chain joins TRBV28 to TRBJ2-3; 7 nucleotides align to TRBD1. The sequenced sample consisted of PBMCs. The DNA of the CDR3 is TGTGCCAGCACCACAAGGCGTACAGGGGCAAGGGATACGCAGTATTTT. Its protein product is CASTTRRTGARDTQYF.